Shown below are 16 T cell receptor beta chains from a single sample sequenced in a study of graft-versus-host responses after intestinal transplantation (dated by TCRdb to about 2021). Libraries were built with the immunoSEQ multiplex PCR assay. TCRdb stores this immuneACCESS table with in-frame sequences only. Part of the clones is absent; in the studies checked, under half of the shortfall reflects unresolved V genes, and no reason is known for the rest. Across this sample there are a few thousand clones, with 72% seen only once. The ten largest make up 37% of the sample. This specimen was PBMCs, taken around 76 weeks after intestinal transplant. Every receptor here comes from a human patient who received an intestinal transplant, so some T cells may come from the graft donor.

This clone occurred a few times. This may be a read error: a much more frequent sequence differs by one nucleotide. The V call is TRBV6-5, the J call TRBJ2-2, with D unresolved. The CDR3 contains 13 residues. Germline lookup yields CDR1 MNHEY and CDR2 SVGAGI. V dropped 2 bases and J dropped 3 bases, with 4 bases sitting between them. CDR3 nucleotide sequence: TGTGCCAGCAGTTACAGGGACACCGGGGAGCTGTTTTTT. The encoded protein is CASSYRDTGELFF.

The rearrangement joins TRBV4-1 to TRBJ2-7; the D gene is possibly TRBD1 (5 bases). The germline V gene has CDR1 MGHRA and CDR2 YSYEKL. This CDR3 comprises 14 residues. The V and J ends lost 0 bases and 1 base respectively, with 7 bases between them. CDR3 coding DNA: TGCGCCAGCAGCCAAGACAGGGTTTCCTACGAGCAGTACTTC. Protein product: CASSQDRVSYEQYF.

V and J are TRBV7-2 and TRBJ2-7; D is uncertain. Germline assignment: CDR1 SGHTA and CDR2 FQGNSA. Trimming left V 5 bases short and J 6 bases short, with 14 bases between. CDR3 length: 13 amino acids. The CDR3 DNA is TGTGCCAGCAGCCCCGATCCGAGTTCCGAGCAGTACTTC. Amino acids: CASSPDPSSEQYF.

This clone was detected a few times. This chain links TRBV6-1 with TRBJ2-7; TRBD2 matches 8 bases. The length of the CDR3 is 15 residues. Germline CDR1 is MNHNS and CDR2 is SASEGT. The J segment lost 1 base and the V segment lost 0 bases, leaving 2 bases of the junction unmatched. The CDR3 region is CASSEASGGSYEQYF. CDR3 coding DNA: TGTGCCAGCAGTGAAGCCAGCGGGGGATCCTACGAGCAGTACTTC.

This chain uses TRBV5-4 with TRBJ1-2, with 7 bases fitting TRBD1. Trimming at V came to 2 bases and at J to 2 bases, leaving 6 bases not matched to a gene. The germline CDR1 and CDR2 sequences are SGHNT and YYREEE (reference sequence). CDR3 length equals 15 residues. The CDR3 DNA is TGTGCCAGCAGCTTCCCAATGACAGGGAACTATGGCTACACCTTC. Translation: CASSFPMTGNYGYTF.

The chain links TRBV5-1 to TRBJ2-7, with 14 bases that match TRBD2. J gave up 0 bases and V 0 bases, and 5 bases lay outside the gene matches. CDR3 size: 18 residues. Germline V lookup: CDR1 SGHRS, CDR2 YFSETQ. CDR3 protein: CASSLGLAGGWSSYEQYF. In DNA form, the CDR3 reads TGCGCCAGCAGCTTGGGACTAGCGGGGGGGTGGAGCTCCTACGAGCAGTACTTC.

The genes are TRBV4-1 and TRBJ2-3; perhaps TRBD1 as D (6 bases). The germline V gene has CDR1 MGHRA and CDR2 YSYEKL. The CDR3 extends over 14 amino acids. V was cut by 0 bases and J by 6 bases, with 10 bases left in between. The CDR3 DNA is TGCGCCAGCAGCCAAGAGGGGGCTGGGGATACGCAGTATTTT. Translating it yields CASSQEGAGDTQYF.

In its sample, this clone was seen once. The V call is TRBV7-6, the J call TRBJ2-7; D is uncertain. Germline V CDR1 and CDR2: SGHVS, FNYEAQ. This CDR3 contains 13 residues. Trimming removed 5 bases at V and 6 bases at J, with 14 bases between. This chain's CDR3 is CASSPDLGLEQYF. The CDR3 DNA sequence: TGTGCCAGCAGCCCAGACTTGGGCCTCGAGCAGTACTTC.

This clone was observed a few times. The V gene is TRBV4-3, the J gene TRBJ1-2; the match to TRBD1 covers 9 bases. CDR1 LGHNA and CDR2 YSLEER come from the germline V gene. J gave up 4 bases and V 4 bases, and 1 base lay outside the gene matches. The CDR3 spans 13 residues. In nucleotides, the CDR3 is TGCGCCAGCAGCCTGGACAGGGGCTATGGCTACACCTTC. Amino acid sequence: CASSLDRGYGYTF.

Points on this clone: One end of the junction does not line up with germline, which may come from a read error. CDR3 in DNA: TGTGCCAGCAGTTTAGGAGGGGTAAACGAGCAGTACTTC. Its protein is CASSLGGVNEQYF. This chain links TRBV7-4 with TRBJ2-7; the D gene is possibly TRBD2 (6 bases). Germline V CDR1 and CDR2: SGHVT, SQSDAQ. The CDR3 consists of 13 residues.

This clone has a handful of counts. The CDR3 spells CASSPQTGNSNQPQHF. The CDR3 DNA is TGTGCCAGTAGTCCCCAGACAGGGAATAGCAATCAGCCCCAGCATTTT. J is TRBJ1-5 and V is TRBV19, with TRBD1 matching over 7 bases. V was clipped by 5 bases and J by 0 bases; unmatched bases: 7. There are 16 residues in the CDR3. Germline V gene sequence: CDR1 LNHDA, CDR2 SQIVND (reference sequence).

The chain links TRBV11-3 to TRBJ2-3; D not certain. CDR3 length: 11 residues. Germline lookup yields CDR1 SGHNT and CDR2 YENEEA. Trimming cost V 5 bases and J 4 bases, with 4 bases left between them. CDR3 residues: CASSPSDTQYF. The CDR3 DNA sequence: TGTGCCAGCAGCCCTTCAGATACGCAGTATTTT.

CDR3 residues: CASSLFWDTRRTEAFF. The DNA of the CDR3 is TGTGCCAGCAGCTTGTTCTGGGACACTCGGAGGACTGAAGCTTTCTTT. The genes are TRBV5-6 and TRBJ1-1, with D tentatively TRBD1 (6 bases). Germline loops: CDR1 SGHDT, CDR2 YYEEEE. CDR3 size: 16 residues. V was cut by 1 base and J by 5 bases, with 18 bases left in between.

This clone was found a few times. V gene TRBV30 combines with J gene TRBJ1-3; D call uncertain. CDR3 length equals 13 residues. The germline CDR1 and CDR2 sequences are GTSNPN and SVGIG (reference sequence). V shed 3 bases and J shed 1 base, with 7 bases lying between them. The DNA for the CDR3 is TGTGCCTGGAGAGCCAGGTCTGGAAACACCATATATTTT. It is translated as CAWRARSGNTIYF.

J is TRBJ2-7 and V is TRBV2; 7 nucleotides agree with TRBD1. Germline V CDR1 and CDR2: SNHLY, FYNNEI. The CDR3 runs to 14 residues. Trimming removed 6 bases from V and 0 bases from J; junction bases left unmatched: 5. Written as DNA, the CDR3 is TGTGCCAGCAGGGCAGGGACAGCCTCCTACGAGCAGTACTTC. Encoded protein: CASRAGTASYEQYF.

The chain carries TRBV21-1 and TRBJ1-3. TRBV21-1 is labeled a pseudogene. This CDR3 is 13 amino acids long. The CDR3 sequence: CASSPLSGNTIYF. The CDR3 DNA is TGTGCCAGCAGCCCCCTCTCTGGAAACACCATATATTTT.